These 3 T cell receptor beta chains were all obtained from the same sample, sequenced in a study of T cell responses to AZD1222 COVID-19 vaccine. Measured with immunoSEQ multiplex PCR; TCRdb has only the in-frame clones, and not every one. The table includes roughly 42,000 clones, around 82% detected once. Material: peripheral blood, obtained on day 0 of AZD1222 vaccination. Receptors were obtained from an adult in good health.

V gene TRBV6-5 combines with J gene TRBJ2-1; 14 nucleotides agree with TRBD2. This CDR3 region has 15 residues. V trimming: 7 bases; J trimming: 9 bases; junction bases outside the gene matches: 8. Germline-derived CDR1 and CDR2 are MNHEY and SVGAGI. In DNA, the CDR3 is TGTGCCAGCACCCCGACTAGCGGGGGGGCCGTTGAGCAGTTCTTC. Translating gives CASTPTSGGAVEQFF.

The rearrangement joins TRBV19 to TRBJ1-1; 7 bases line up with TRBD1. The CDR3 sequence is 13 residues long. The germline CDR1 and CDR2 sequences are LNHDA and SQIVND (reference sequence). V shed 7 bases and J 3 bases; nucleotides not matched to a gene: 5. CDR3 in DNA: TGTGCCAGTAATCAGGGGGATGACACTGAAGCTTTCTTT. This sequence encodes CASNQGDDTEAFF.

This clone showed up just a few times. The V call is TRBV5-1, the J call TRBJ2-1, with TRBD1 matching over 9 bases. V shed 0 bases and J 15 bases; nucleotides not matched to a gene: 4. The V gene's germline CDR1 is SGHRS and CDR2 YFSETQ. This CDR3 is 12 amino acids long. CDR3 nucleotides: TGCGCCAGCAGCTTGGAAGGGACAGGGTGGTTCTTC. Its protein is CASSLEGTGWFF.